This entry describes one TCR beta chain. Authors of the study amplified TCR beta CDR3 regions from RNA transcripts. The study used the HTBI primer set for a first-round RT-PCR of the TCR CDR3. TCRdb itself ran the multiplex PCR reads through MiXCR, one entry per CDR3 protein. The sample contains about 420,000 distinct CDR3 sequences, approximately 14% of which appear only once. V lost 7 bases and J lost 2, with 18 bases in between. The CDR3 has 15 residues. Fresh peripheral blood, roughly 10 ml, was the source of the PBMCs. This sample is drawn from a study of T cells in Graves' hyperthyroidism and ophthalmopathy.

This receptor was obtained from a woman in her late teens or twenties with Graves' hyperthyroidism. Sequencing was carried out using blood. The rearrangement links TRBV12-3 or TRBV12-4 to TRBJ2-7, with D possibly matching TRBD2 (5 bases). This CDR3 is CASTRGRGPTYEQYF. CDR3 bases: TGTGCCAGCACTCGCGGGCGTGGGCCGACCTACGAGCAGTACTTC.